Given below is one T cell receptor (beta chain) in context. What it recognizes is unknown. This sample is drawn from a study of cytomegalovirus exposure and HLA in healthy donors. Study results and limitations: It was around 160 TCR beta chains that were listed as cytomegalovirus-associated. In most subjects, TCR beta sequences reportedly gave accurate predictions of HLA-A and HLA-B alleles.

This CDR3 is 16 amino acids long. In germline, CDR1 is MDHEN, CDR2 SYDVKM. V was trimmed by 6 bases and J by 6 bases, leaving 21 bases between them. Primers: 60 Vbeta forward and 13 Jbeta reverse. Data came from immunoSEQ multiplex PCR; TCRdb stores just in-frame clones and leaves some out. The top ten clones hold about 1.2% of a sample with 100,000 to 150,000 clones, 70% to 85% of them seen once. The sample was PBMCs. The rearrangement links TRBV28 to TRBJ1-3; tentative D call: TRBD1 (5 bases). This sequence was found in a boy under 18 in good health and CMV-seronegative. CDR3 coding DNA: TGTGCCAGCAGGGGGGGGACCCGGGGAGGTGAAAACACCATATATTTT. This translates into CASRGGTRGGENTIYF. Combining the CDR3 with reference TRBV28 and TRBJ1-3 gives the whole variable domain DVKVTQSSRYLVKRTGEKVFLECVQDMDHENMFWYRQDPGLGLRLIYFSYDVKMKEKGDIPEGYSVSREKKERFSLILESASTNQTSMYLCASRGGTRGGENTIYFGEGSWLTVV.